This T cell receptor (beta chain) derives from a study of vaccination effects on CD4 cells after COVID-19. Worth noting for this clone: Its target is unknown.

V lost 1 base to trimming and J lost 3 bases; unmatched junction nucleotides: 11. CDR3 length: 18 residues. CDR1 and CDR2 from the germline V gene are SGHRS and YFSETQ. Assay: immunoSEQ multiplex PCR; the TCRdb copy retains only in-frame clones and omits some. The table includes about 66,000 clones, under 80% detected once. Following a roughly 9-day culture, CD4+ T cells were purified. Two-dose BNT162b2 or mRNA-1273 vaccination was given to participants. Half-medium changes using IL-2 medium occurred on days 3 and 7. The input for sequencing was CD4+ T cells from PBMCs cultured without peptide, taken after COVID-19 vaccination. This receptor was taken from a human donor who received a COVID-19 vaccine. The rearrangement joins TRBV5-1 to TRBJ2-3, with 10 positions matching TRBD1. The CDR3 DNA sequence: TGCGCCAGCAGCTTGTTGGTGACAGGGGGCGGTTGGACAGATACGCAGTATTTT. It is translated as CASSLLVTGGGWTDTQYF.